This T cell receptor beta chain was captured in a study of CD8 T cells in ankylosing spondylitis. This clonotype was found many times. Libraries of TCR beta came from quantitative 5'-RACE with molecular barcodes. From the 5' RACE reads, TCRdb called clonotypes with MiXCR, one entry per CDR3 protein. The data show roughly 230,000 distinct CDR3 sequences, 8.2% seen once. The V end lost 4 bases, the J end lost 6 bases, and 7 bases lay between the germline ends. This CDR3 is 13 amino acids long. The germline CDR1 and CDR2 sequences are MNHNS and SASEGT. The chain uses TRBV6-1 and TRBJ1-6; D is ambiguous. Sequenced: blood, either unsorted or a sorted T cell fraction (not recorded which). This clonotype originated in a female donor with ankylosing spondylitis or in good health (not recorded which). CDR3 in DNA: TGTGCCAGCAGTGTGTCAGCTAATTCACCCCTCCACTTT. Amino acids: CASSVSANSPLHF.